These 28 T cell receptor beta chains originate from one sample sequenced in a study of blood T cell repertoires in COVID-19. Some clones are missing from TCRdb's copy, which holds only in-frame ones; the method was immunoSEQ multiplex PCR. Of 90,000 to 130,000 clones listed, approximately 88% are singletons. What was sequenced was peripheral blood. These receptors were taken from a woman aged 70-85 years with acute or convalescent COVID-19.

This sequence joins TRBV10-3 and TRBJ2-3, with 12 nucleotides matching TRBD2. V trimming: 8 bases; J trimming: 6 bases; junction bases outside the gene matches: 15. Germline CDR1 ENHRY, CDR2 SYGVKD. This CDR3 comprises 17 residues. DNA of the CDR3: TGTGCCATCTCTTCCCCCGGACTAGCGGGAACCAGGGATACGCAGTATTTT. Its protein is CAISSPGLAGTRDTQYF.

The V call is TRBV5-1, the J call TRBJ2-3; D is ambiguous. The germline V gene encodes CDR1 SGHRS and CDR2 YFSETQ. The CDR3 extends over 15 amino acids. V was pared by 0 bases and J by 1 base, with 9 bases between. The CDR3 DNA reads TGCGCCAGCAGCTTGGACGGAGACGGCACAGATACGCAGTATTTT. It encodes CASSLDGDGTDTQYF.

The chain carries TRBV14 and TRBJ1-2; tentative D call: TRBD1 (5 bases). The germline CDR1 and CDR2 sequences are SGHDN and FVKESK. The CDR3 consists of 13 residues. Deletions cut 0 bases from V and 8 bases from J, with 10 bases between. CDR3 residues: CASSQDGTWGYTF. The CDR3 DNA reads TGTGCCAGCAGCCAAGATGGGACTTGGGGCTACACCTTC.

The V and J genes are TRBV5-1 and TRBJ2-5; 10 bases fit TRBD1. The trim removed 4 bases at V and 3 bases at J, leaving 6 bases unmatched. The germline gives CDR1 SGHRS, CDR2 YFSETQ. The CDR3 totals 15 residues. CDR3 protein: CASSVRQGAEETQYF. The DNA for the CDR3 is TGCGCCAGCAGCGTCCGACAGGGGGCAGAAGAGACCCAGTACTTC.

The chain joins TRBV13 to TRBJ2-5; D perhaps matches TRBD2 (5 bases). Germline lookup yields CDR1 PRHDT and CDR2 FYEKMQ (reference sequence). This CDR3 is 15 amino acids long. V shed 3 bases and J shed 2 bases, with 13 bases lying between them. Here the CDR3 reads CASSLRRGGQETQYF. The CDR3 DNA reads TGTGCCAGCAGCTTGAGGAGAGGAGGTCAAGAGACCCAGTACTTC.

The chain links TRBV30 to TRBJ2-7; D may be TRBD1 (6 bases). Germline V gene data show CDR1 as GTSNPN and CDR2 as SVGIG (reference sequence). V was clipped by 3 bases and J by 6 bases, with 9 bases between them. This CDR3 has 11 residues. DNA for the CDR3: TGTGCCTGGAGCCCAGGGGTCGAGCAGTACTTC. It yields the protein CAWSPGVEQYF. The variable domain in full, with the rest retrieved from reference TRBV30 and TRBJ2-7, is SQTIHQWPATLVQPVGSPLSLECTVEGTSNPNLYWYRQAAGRGLQLLFYSVGIGQISSEVPQNLSASRPQDRQFILSSKKLLLSDSGFYLCAWSPGVEQYFGPGTRLTVT.

A single count supports this clone. The rearrangement joins TRBV9 to TRBJ2-3; TRBD2 aligns across 11 bases. Germline lookup yields CDR1 SGDLS and CDR2 YYNGEE. J was trimmed by 6 bases and V by 3 bases; bases with no gene match: 12. The CDR3 loop spans 17 amino acids. DNA for the CDR3: TGTGCCAGCAGCGCGAAGGTAGCGGGGGGGCCTGAGGATACGCAGTATTTT. It specifies CASSAKVAGGPEDTQYF.

This chain joins TRBV24-1 and TRBJ2-2, with 9 bases that match TRBD1. Germline CDR1 is KGHDR and CDR2 is SFDVKD. CDR3 length: 16 residues. The trim removed 3 bases at V and 6 bases at J, leaving 7 bases unmatched. The CDR3 nucleotides are TGTGCCACCAGTGATCCCGGGACAGGGTCGGCCGGGGAGCTGTTTTTT. Translation gives CATSDPGTGSAGELFF.

The rearrangement links TRBV6-6 to TRBJ1-4, with 10 bases fitting TRBD1. J gave up 8 bases and V 4 bases, and 7 bases lay outside the gene matches. The CDR3 length is 15 residues. CDR1 MNHNY and CDR2 SVGAGI come from the germline V gene (reference sequence). The CDR3 nucleotides are TGTGCCAGCAGTTCCCTCGGACAGGGGGGAGAAAAACTGTTTTTT. Protein: CASSSLGQGGEKLFF.

The chain links TRBV3-1 (or the pseudogene TRBV3-2) to TRBJ1-2, with D unresolved. The V gene's germline CDR1 is LGHDT and CDR2 YNNKEL (reference sequence). The CDR3 runs 14 residues. The V end lost 8 bases, the J end lost 1 base, and 14 bases lay between the germline ends. The CDR3 sequence is CASGPSGSNYGYTF. Here the CDR3 DNA reads TGTGCCAGCGGTCCCTCGGGGAGTAACTATGGCTACACCTTC.

The genes are TRBV5-4 and TRBJ2-3; 9 bases fit TRBD1. Germline V gives CDR1 SGHNT, CDR2 YYREEE (reference sequence). The length of the CDR3 is 14 residues. The junction had 2 bases not matched to a gene; V was cut back by 6 bases and J by 0 bases. The CDR3 nucleotides are TGTGCCAGCAACAGGGGGCCGAGCACAGATACGCAGTATTTT. Protein product: CASNRGPSTDTQYF.

The V call is TRBV4-1, the J call TRBJ1-2; D is perhaps TRBD1 (5 bases). Germline CDR1 MGHRA, CDR2 YSYEKL. The CDR3 loop spans 16 amino acids. The V and J ends lost 0 bases and 8 bases respectively, with 19 bases between them. CDR3 bases: TGCGCCAGCAGCCAAGAGACGACCGGGACTTTCCGGGGCTACACCTTC. Residues: CASSQETTGTFRGYTF.

The chain couples TRBV29-1 to TRBJ1-3; D call uncertain. Trimming removed 3 bases at V and 0 bases at J, with 9 bases between. Germline-derived CDR1 and CDR2 are SQVTM and ANQGSEA. The CDR3 loop spans 14 amino acids. The chain's CDR3 is CSVEGRNSGNTIYF. The CDR3 nucleotides read TGCAGCGTTGAGGGCAGGAACTCTGGAAACACCATATATTTT.

V is TRBV11-2 and J is TRBJ2-7, with 13 bases aligning to TRBD2. The germline V gene encodes CDR1 SGHAT and CDR2 FQNNGV. V gave up 3 bases and J gave up 3 bases; unmatched junction bases: 5. CDR3 length: 16 residues. This CDR3 is CASSFRTSGSIYEQYF. The CDR3 nucleotides read TGTGCCAGCAGCTTTCGGACTAGCGGGAGTATCTACGAGCAGTACTTC.

This clone was detected only once. This chain joins TRBV5-1 and TRBJ2-3, with 8 bases fitting TRBD2. There are 15 residues in the CDR3. Per germline, CDR1 SGHRS and CDR2 YFSETQ. V lost 4 bases, J lost 4 bases, and 8 bases stayed unmatched. This CDR3 reads CASSPGLAGPDTQYF. The DNA for the CDR3 is TGCGCCAGCAGCCCGGGTTTAGCGGGACCAGATACGCAGTATTTT.

The V and J genes are TRBV15 and TRBJ2-3, with a tentative D call TRBD2 (6 bases). The germline CDR1 and CDR2 sequences are LNHNV and YYDKDF (reference sequence). The CDR3 contains 13 residues. V lost 3 bases and J lost 9, with 13 bases in between. CDR3 region: CATSSLQEGTQYF. The CDR3 DNA is TGTGCCACCAGCAGTTTACAGGAGGGCACGCAGTATTTT.

The V and J genes are TRBV3-1 (or the pseudogene TRBV3-2) and TRBJ2-7, with 12 positions matching TRBD2. V lost 6 bases and J lost 6; bases outside the gene matches: 6. The CDR3 totals 14 residues. Looked up from germline, CDR1 is LGHDT and CDR2 is YNNKEL (reference sequence). Here the CDR3 DNA reads TGTGCCAGCAGTCTCGGACTAGCGGGAATCGAGCAGTACTTC. It specifies CASSLGLAGIEQYF.

The V gene is TRBV5-6, the J gene TRBJ1-2, with TRBD1 matching 9 bases. This CDR3 has 16 amino acids. The germline V gene encodes CDR1 SGHDT and CDR2 YYEEEE. After removal of 3 bases from V and 2 bases from J, the junction contained 8 bases not matched to a gene. The DNA of the CDR3 is TGTGCCAGCAGCTCCGGGACAGGGAATTCGAACTATGGCTACACCTTC. This sequence encodes CASSSGTGNSNYGYTF.

The rearrangement uses TRBV7-9 and TRBJ2-7, with TRBD2 matching 12 bases. Germline V gives CDR1 SEHNR, CDR2 FQNEAQ (reference sequence). J lost 6 bases, V lost 3 bases, and 3 bases had no gene match. This CDR3 is 14 amino acids long. The CDR3 loop reads CASSFLAGGREQYF. CDR3 sequence (DNA): TGTGCCAGCAGCTTTCTAGCGGGAGGGCGCGAGCAGTACTTC.

The J gene is TRBJ2-7, the V gene TRBV27; TRBD2 matches at 9 bases. The CDR3 loop spans 15 amino acids. Germline CDR1 is MNHEY and CDR2 is SMNVEV (reference sequence). V trimming: 4 bases; J trimming: 4 bases; junction bases outside the gene matches: 8. The CDR3 DNA sequence: TGTGCCAGCAGTTCGTTAGCGGGAGTCCTTTACGAGCAGTACTTC. Translating gives CASSSLAGVLYEQYF.

The chain employs TRBV24-1 and TRBJ1-1; the D gene is possibly TRBD1 (5 bases). V lost 6 bases and J 3 bases, leaving 7 bases between the germline ends. CDR1 and CDR2 from the germline V gene are KGHDR and SFDVKD. This CDR3 has 12 amino acids. In nucleotides, the CDR3 is TGTGCCACCAGTATAGGGGACACTGAAGCTTTCTTT. Amino acid sequence: CATSIGDTEAFF.

The gene calls are TRBV2 and TRBJ2-3; 10 bases are shared with TRBD2. This CDR3 has 17 amino acids. V was pared by 6 bases and J by 0 bases, with 9 bases of the junction left unmatched. Germline CDR1 SNHLY, CDR2 FYNNEI. The CDR3 nucleotides read TGTGCCAGCAGAATGGGACTAGCGCAAGCTAGCACAGATACGCAGTATTTT. Residues: CASRMGLAQASTDTQYF.

The chain has TRBV18 and TRBJ1-1; D unclear. The V end was cut by 7 bases, the J end by 5 bases, with 11 bases between. From germline, CDR1 is KGHSH and CDR2 LQKENI. The CDR3 has 12 residues. CDR3 amino acids: CASCASGTEAFF. The CDR3 region has the DNA TGTGCCAGCTGCGCGTCCGGGACTGAAGCTTTCTTT.

This clone was seen only a few times. The V gene is TRBV13, the J gene TRBJ1-4; TRBD1 aligns across 8 bases. Germline V gives CDR1 PRHDT, CDR2 FYEKMQ (reference sequence). There are 15 residues in the CDR3. The ends lost 4 bases at V and 4 bases at J; junction bases unmatched: 5. The CDR3 is CASSWTGSGNEKLFF. Here the CDR3 DNA reads TGTGCCAGCAGCTGGACAGGGTCGGGTAATGAAAAACTGTTTTTT.

The V call is TRBV5-1, the J call TRBJ1-1; a possible D gene is TRBD1 (6 bases). Trimming removed 2 bases from V and 5 bases from J, with 10 bases in between. Germline-derived CDR1 and CDR2 are SGHRS and YFSETQ. The CDR3 totals 13 residues. CDR3 coding DNA: TGCGCCAGCAGCTTACAGGGAGAGACTGAAGCTTTCTTT. This translates into CASSLQGETEAFF. Full variable domain (rest looked up from reference TRBV5-1 and TRBJ1-1): KAGVTQTPRYLIKTRGQQVTLSCSPISGHRSVSWYQQTPGQGLQFLFEYFSETQRNKGNFPGRFSGRQFSNSRSEMNVSTLELGDSALYLCASSLQGETEAFFGQGTRLTVV.

The CDR3 region is CASSLGPAEAFF. CDR3 in DNA: TGTGCCAGCAGCTTGGGGCCGGCCGAAGCTTTCTTT. This chain joins TRBV7-9 and TRBJ1-1; the D gene is possibly TRBD1 (5 bases). V was trimmed by 3 bases and J by 8 bases, leaving 10 bases between them. CDR3 length: 12 residues. Germline V lookup: CDR1 SEHNR, CDR2 FQNEAQ (reference sequence).

The rearrangement links TRBV18 to TRBJ2-2, with TRBD2 matching over 7 bases. V lost 6 bases to trimming and J lost 2 bases; unmatched junction nucleotides: 3. Germline CDR1 KGHSH, CDR2 LQKENI. This CDR3 region has 14 residues. Written as DNA, the CDR3 is TGTGCCAGCTCCCGGGACTACAACACCGGGGAGCTGTTTTTT. It yields the protein CASSRDYNTGELFF.

The chain recombines TRBV29-1 with TRBJ2-7; 7 positions match TRBD1. Germline V gene sequence: CDR1 SQVTM, CDR2 ANQGSEA. This CDR3 is built from 14 residues. With 7 bases clipped from V and 7 bases from J, the junction kept 16 bases outside the gene matches. CDR3 residues: CSGGEQGWGSEQYF. CDR3 sequence (DNA): TGCAGCGGAGGGGAACAGGGGTGGGGTTCTGAGCAGTACTTC.